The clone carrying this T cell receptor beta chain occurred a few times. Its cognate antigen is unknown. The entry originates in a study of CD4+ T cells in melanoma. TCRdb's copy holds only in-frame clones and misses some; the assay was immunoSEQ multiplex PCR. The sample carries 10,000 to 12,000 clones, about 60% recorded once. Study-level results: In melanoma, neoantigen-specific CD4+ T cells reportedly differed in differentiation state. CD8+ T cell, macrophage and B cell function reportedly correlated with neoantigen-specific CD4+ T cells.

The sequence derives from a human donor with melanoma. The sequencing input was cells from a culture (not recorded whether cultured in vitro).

CDR3 amino acids: CASRGTAMGQPQHF. CDR3 in DNA: TGTGCCAGCAGGGGGACGGCGATGGGTCAGCCCCAGCATTTT. The chain has TRBV2 and TRBJ1-5, with D tentatively TRBD1 (5 bases). From germline, CDR1 is SNHLY and CDR2 FYNNEI. V was shortened by 6 bases and J by 6 bases, with 15 bases between the two germline ends. The CDR3 is 14 amino acids. Variable domain in full (rest from reference TRBV2 and TRBJ1-5): EPEVTQTPSHQVTQMGQEVILRCVPISNHLYFYWYRQILGQKVEFLVSFYNNEISEKSEIFDDQFSVERPDGSNFTLKIRSTKLEDSAMYFCASRGTAMGQPQHFGDGTRLSIL.